One and the same sample provided the 2 T cell receptor beta chains below, sequenced in a study of CD8 T cells in ankylosing spondylitis. Via MiXCR, TCRdb re-called the 5' RACE reads, giving one row per CDR3 protein. In the table there are fewer than 750,000 distinct CDR3 sequences, 15% to 20% of which are singletons. No antigen has been assigned to these receptors. Broader study findings: Blood from ankylosing spondylitis patients appeared to carry a characteristic roughly eight-variant TCR beta motif.

The sequencing sample was made of blood, either unsorted or a sorted T cell fraction (not recorded which). These receptors were taken from a male donor with ankylosing spondylitis.

The V call is TRBV12-3 or TRBV12-4, the J call TRBJ2-2; 7 bases are shared with TRBD2. V lost 5 bases to trimming and J lost 5 bases; unmatched junction nucleotides: 17. The CDR3 is 18 residues long. For the CDR3, the DNA is TGTGCCAGCAGTCCCACGTCCGGGACTAATCTAGGGACCGGGGAGCTGTTTTTT. The encoded protein is CASSPTSGTNLGTGELFF.

This clonotype was counted between two and nine times. This chain links TRBV5-1 with TRBJ1-1; tentatively, D is TRBD1 (5 bases). This CDR3 has 15 amino acids. Per the germline V gene, CDR1 is SGHRS and CDR2 is YFSETQ. Trimming shortened V by 1 base and J by 11 bases, and 21 bases separated the two germline ends. The CDR3 bases are TGCGCCAGCAGCTTGTCAGGGCAAGGGGACCCGGGCGCTTTCTTT. Its translation: CASSLSGQGDPGAFF.